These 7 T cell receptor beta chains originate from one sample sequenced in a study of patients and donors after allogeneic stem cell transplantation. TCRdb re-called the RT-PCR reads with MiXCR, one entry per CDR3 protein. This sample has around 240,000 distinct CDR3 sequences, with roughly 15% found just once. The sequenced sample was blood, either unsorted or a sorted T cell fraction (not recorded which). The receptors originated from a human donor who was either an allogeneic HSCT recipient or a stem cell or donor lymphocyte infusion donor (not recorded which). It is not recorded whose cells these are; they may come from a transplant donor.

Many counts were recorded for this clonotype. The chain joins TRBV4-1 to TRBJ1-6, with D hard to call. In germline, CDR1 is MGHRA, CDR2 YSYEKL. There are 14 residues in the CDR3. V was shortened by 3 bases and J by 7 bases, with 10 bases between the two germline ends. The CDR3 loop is CASSQSLPNSPLHF. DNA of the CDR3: TGCGCCAGCAGCCAGTCTCTTCCGAATTCACCCCTCCACTTT.

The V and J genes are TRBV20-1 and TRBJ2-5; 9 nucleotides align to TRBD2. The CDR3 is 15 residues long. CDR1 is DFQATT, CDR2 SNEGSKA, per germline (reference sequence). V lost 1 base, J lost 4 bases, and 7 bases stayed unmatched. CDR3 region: CSARGREGFGETQYF. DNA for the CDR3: TGCAGTGCTAGAGGGCGGGAGGGGTTCGGAGAGACCCAGTACTTC.

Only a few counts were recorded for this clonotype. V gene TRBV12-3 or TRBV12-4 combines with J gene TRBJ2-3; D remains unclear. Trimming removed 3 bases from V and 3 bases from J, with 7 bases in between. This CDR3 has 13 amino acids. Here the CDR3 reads CASSFGRTDTQYF. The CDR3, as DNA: TGTGCCAGCAGTTTTGGGCGTACAGATACGCAGTATTTT.

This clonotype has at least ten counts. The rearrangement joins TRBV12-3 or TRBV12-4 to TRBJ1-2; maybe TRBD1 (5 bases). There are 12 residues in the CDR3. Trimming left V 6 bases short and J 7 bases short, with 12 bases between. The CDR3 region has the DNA TGTGCCAGCAGCAGCGTAGGGGTTGGCTACACCTTC. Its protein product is CASSSVGVGYTF.

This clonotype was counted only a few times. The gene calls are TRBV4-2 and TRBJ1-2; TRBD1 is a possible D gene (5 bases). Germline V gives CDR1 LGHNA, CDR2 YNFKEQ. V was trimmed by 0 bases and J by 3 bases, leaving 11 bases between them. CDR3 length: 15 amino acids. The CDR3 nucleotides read TGTGCCAGCAGCCAAGATCATAGGGGAGACTATGGCTACACCTTC. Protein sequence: CASSQDHRGDYGYTF.

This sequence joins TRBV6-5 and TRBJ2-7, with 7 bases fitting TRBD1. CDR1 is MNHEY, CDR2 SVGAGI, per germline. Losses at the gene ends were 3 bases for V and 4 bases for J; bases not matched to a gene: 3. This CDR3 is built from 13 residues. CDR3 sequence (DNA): TGTGCCAGCAGTTATCCAGGGGGTTACGAGCAGTACTTC. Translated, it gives CASSYPGGYEQYF.

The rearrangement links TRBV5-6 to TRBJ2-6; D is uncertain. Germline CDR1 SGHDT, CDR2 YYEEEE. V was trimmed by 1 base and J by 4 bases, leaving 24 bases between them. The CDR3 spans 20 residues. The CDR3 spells CASSLWVRNSHLSGANVLTF. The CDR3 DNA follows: TGTGCCAGCAGCTTGTGGGTTAGGAACAGTCACCTCTCGGGGGCCAACGTCCTGACTTTC.